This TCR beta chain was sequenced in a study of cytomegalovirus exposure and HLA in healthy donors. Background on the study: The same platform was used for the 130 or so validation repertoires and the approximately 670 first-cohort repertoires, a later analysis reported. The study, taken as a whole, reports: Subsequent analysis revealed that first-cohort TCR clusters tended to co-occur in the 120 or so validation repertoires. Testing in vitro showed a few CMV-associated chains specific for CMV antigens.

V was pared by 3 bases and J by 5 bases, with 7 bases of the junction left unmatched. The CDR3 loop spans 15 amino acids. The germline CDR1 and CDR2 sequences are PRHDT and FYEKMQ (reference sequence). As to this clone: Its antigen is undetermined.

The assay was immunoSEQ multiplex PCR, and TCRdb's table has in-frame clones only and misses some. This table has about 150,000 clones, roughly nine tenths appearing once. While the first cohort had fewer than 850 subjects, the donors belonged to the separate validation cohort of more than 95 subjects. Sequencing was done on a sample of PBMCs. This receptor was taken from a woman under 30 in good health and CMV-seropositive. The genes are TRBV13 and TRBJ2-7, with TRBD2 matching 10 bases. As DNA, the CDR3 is TGTGCCAGCAGCTTTGGAGCGGGAGGGATTAACGAGCAGTACTTC. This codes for CASSFGAGGINEQYF.